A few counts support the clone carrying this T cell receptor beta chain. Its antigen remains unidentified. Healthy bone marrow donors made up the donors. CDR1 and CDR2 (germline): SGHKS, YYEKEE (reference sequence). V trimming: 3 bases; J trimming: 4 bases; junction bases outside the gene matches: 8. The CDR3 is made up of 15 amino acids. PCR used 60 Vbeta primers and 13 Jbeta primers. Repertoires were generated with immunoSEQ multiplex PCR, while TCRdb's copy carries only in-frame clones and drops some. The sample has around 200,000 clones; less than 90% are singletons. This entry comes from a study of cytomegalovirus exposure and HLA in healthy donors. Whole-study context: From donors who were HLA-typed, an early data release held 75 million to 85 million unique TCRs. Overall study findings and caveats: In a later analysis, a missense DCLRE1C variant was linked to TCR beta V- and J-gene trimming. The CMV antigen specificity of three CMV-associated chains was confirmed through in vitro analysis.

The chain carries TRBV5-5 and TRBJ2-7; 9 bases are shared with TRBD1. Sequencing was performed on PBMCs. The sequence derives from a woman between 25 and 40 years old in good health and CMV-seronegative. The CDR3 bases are TGTGCCAGCAGCTCCTCCCCGGGACAGGGTTACGAGCAGTACTTC. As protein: CASSSSPGQGYEQYF.